Listed below are T cell receptor beta chains from one sample, sequenced in a study of shared clonotypes between healthy human individuals. TCRdb's table, derived via immunoSEQ multiplex PCR, lists solely in-frame clones and lacks some. The sample consists of about 2.4 million clones, just over 90% of them appearing once. Sequencing was performed on naive CD4+ T cells sorted from blood. The receptors stem from a man younger than 35 in good health. The CDR3 runs from the conserved cysteine through the conserved F or W. The D gene is left open where the match is weak. Size tells how often a clone was seen (once, few, many) or the class of an expanded clone, and some rows leave it out.

TRBJ2-6	16	TRBV28	TRBD1	NA	CASSPTGGGGANVLTF	TGTGCCAGCAGTCCCACAGGGGGCGGTGGGGCCAACGTCCTGACTTTC
TRBJ2-3	16	TRBV5-1	TRBD2	NA	CASSLVLAGLADTQYF	TGCGCCAGCAGCTTGGTGCTAGCGGGACTCGCAGATACGCAGTATTTT
TRBJ1-2	14	TRBV28	NA	NA	CASSFVQGLYGYTF	TGTGCCAGCAGTTTTGTCCAGGGGCTGTATGGCTACACCTTC
TRBJ1-4	17	TRBV5-6	TRBD1	NA	CASSQLGQGASGEKLFF	TGTGCCAGCAGCCAATTGGGACAGGGCGCTTCGGGCGAAAAACTGTTTTTT
TRBJ2-4	15	TRBV5-1	TRBD1	NA	CASTLDGTGTNIQYF	TGCGCCAGCACCTTAGACGGGACAGGGACAAACATTCAGTACTTC
TRBJ2-3	14	TRBV5-6	TRBD2	NA	CASSLGLAGETQYF	TGTGCCAGCAGCCTAGGACTAGCGGGGGAGACGCAGTATTTT
TRBJ1-3	15	TRBV7-2	NA	NA	CASSQLQGSGNTIYF	TGTGCCAGCAGCCAACTACAGGGTTCTGGAAACACCATATATTTT
TRBJ1-5	13	TRBV19	NA	NA	CASSIGGLGPQHF	TGTGCCAGTAGTATAGGGGGCCTCGGCCCCCAGCATTTT
TRBJ2-1	12	TRBV2	NA	NA	CASSEVGGGQFF	TGTGCCAGCAGTGAAGTCGGTGGGGGGCAGTTCTTC
TRBJ2-5	14	TRBV30	TRBD2	once	CASNGGSGRETQYF	TGTGCCTCTAACGGCGGGAGCGGGAGAGAGACCCAGTACTTC
TRBJ2-7	12	TRBV30	NA	NA	CAWAWASYEQYF	TGTGCCTGGGCCTGGGCATCCTACGAGCAGTACTTC
TRBJ2-3	15	TRBV11-2	NA	NA	CASSKAPGVGDTQYF	TGTGCCAGCAGTAAAGCCCCGGGGGTTGGGGATACGCAGTATTTT
TRBJ2-5	14	TRBV2	NA	NA	CASSEGRLQETQYF	TGTGCCAGCAGTGAGGGACGCCTCCAAGAGACCCAGTACTTC
TRBJ1-3	15	TRBV5-1	NA	NA	CASSPGRTSGNTIYF	TGCGCCAGCAGCCCCGGACGGACCTCTGGAAACACCATATATTTT
TRBJ1-5	13	TRBV2	NA	NA	CASRGSSNQPQHF	TGTGCCAGCAGGGGGTCTAGCAATCAGCCCCAGCATTTT
TRBJ1-2	16	TRBV7-9	NA	NA	CASSLVSGSIGYGYTF	TGTGCCAGCAGCTTGGTGAGCGGATCAATTGGTTATGGCTACACCTTC
TRBJ2-1	16	TRBV7-9	NA	NA	CASSLERGSTYNEQFF	TGTGCCAGCAGCTTAGAGAGGGGATCCACCTACAATGAGCAGTTCTTC
TRBJ1-6	16	TRBV6-1	TRBD1	NA	CASSEALGQGASPLHF	TGTGCCAGCAGTGAAGCGCTTGGACAGGGGGCTTCACCCCTCCACTTT
TRBJ1-6	17	TRBV18	NA	NA	CASSPPNRQGGNSPLHF	TGTGCCAGCTCACCACCGAATCGGCAGGGTGGGAATTCACCCCTCCACTTT
TRBJ2-1	16	TRBV4-1	NA	NA	CASSQLGGGGYNEQFF	TGCGCCAGCAGCCAGTTAGGGGGAGGGGGATACAATGAGCAGTTCTTC
TRBJ1-5	14	TRBV6-1	NA	NA	CASIRTDGNQPQHF	TGTGCCAGCATACGTACAGATGGAAATCAGCCCCAGCATTTT
TRBJ2-6	15	TRBV30	NA	NA	CAWSGTRSGANVLTF	TGTGCCTGGTCCGGGACACGCTCTGGGGCCAACGTCCTGACTTTC
TRBJ2-7	13	TRBV29-1	NA	NA	CSVAGLMTYEQYF	TGCAGCGTGGCAGGGCTCATGACCTACGAGCAGTACTTC
TRBJ2-2	13	TRBV7-9	NA	NA	CASSAPGAGELFF	TGTGCCAGCAGCGCCCCTGGGGCCGGGGAGCTGTTTTTT
TRBJ2-7	16	TRBV5-6	NA	NA	CASSPQGLLSSYEQYF	TGTGCCAGCAGTCCCCAGGGGTTGCTTTCCTCCTACGAGCAGTACTTC
TRBJ2-2	16	TRBV19	NA	NA	CASSHRTATNTGELFF	TGTGCCAGTAGTCACAGGACGGCTACGAACACCGGGGAGCTGTTTTTT
TRBJ2-7	14	TRBV19	TRBD1	few	CASSLSGQFYEQYF	TGTGCCAGTAGCCTATCGGGACAGTTCTACGAGCAGTACTTC
TRBJ1-4	14	TRBV2	TRBD1	NA	CASSAGTGHEKLFF	TGTGCCAGCAGTGCCGGGACAGGGCACGAAAAACTGTTTTTT
TRBJ2-1	14	TRBV11-2	TRBD1	NA	CASSLDRGKGEQFF	TGTGCCAGCAGCTTAGACAGGGGGAAGGGTGAGCAGTTCTTC
TRBJ2-7	15	TRBV9	NA	NA	CASSVDEAGFYEQYF	TGTGCCAGCAGCGTAGATGAGGCAGGGTTCTACGAGCAGTACTTC
TRBJ1-6	17	TRBV4-3	NA	NA	CASSRTGGSSYNSPLHF	TGCGCCAGCAGCCGAACGGGAGGGAGCTCCTATAATTCACCCCTCCACTTT
TRBJ2-1	16	TRBV30	NA	NA	CAWSRFEGRRYNEQFF	TGTGCCTGGAGTCGATTCGAGGGTAGACGCTACAATGAGCAGTTCTTC
TRBJ1-1	15	TRBV25-1	NA	NA	CASSDVREVNTEAFF	TGTGCCAGCAGTGATGTCAGGGAGGTGAACACTGAAGCTTTCTTT
TRBJ2-2	13	TRBV7-7	NA	NA	CASSRGGTGELFF	TGTGCTAGCAGCCGCGGAGGGACCGGGGAGCTGTTTTTT
TRBJ2-7	14	TRBV14	NA	NA	CASSPYMGNNEQYF	TGTGCCAGCAGCCCATACATGGGGAATAACGAGCAGTACTTC
TRBJ1-1	14	TRBV29-1	TRBD1	once	CSVWRQGAFTEAFF	TGCAGCGTGTGGCGACAGGGGGCTTTCACTGAAGCTTTCTTT
TRBJ1-2	16	TRBV5-1	TRBD1	few	CASSPDNRQGASGYTF	TGCGCCAGCAGCCCAGATAACAGACAGGGTGCATCTGGCTACACCTTC
TRBJ2-7	14	TRBV19	NA	once	CASSISDTTYEQYF	TGTGCCAGTAGTATATCCGACACTACCTACGAGCAGTACTTC
TRBJ2-1	11	TRBV18	NA	NA	CASSPQYEQFF	TGTGCCAGCTCACCACAGTATGAGCAGTTCTTC
TRBJ2-7	15	TRBV6-1	TRBD1	NA	CASSEDPRGPYEQYF	TGTGCCAGCAGTGAAGACCCCAGGGGGCCCTACGAGCAGTACTTC
TRBJ1-5	16	TRBV7-9	TRBD1	NA	CASSLAGQGHNQPQHF	TGTGCCAGCAGCTTAGCGGGACAGGGGCACAATCAGCCCCAGCATTTT
TRBJ1-3	17	TRBV30	TRBD1	NA	CAWSEPGTGRLGNTIYF	TGTGCCTGGAGCGAACCCGGGACAGGGCGTCTGGGAAACACCATATATTTT
TRBJ1-1	17	TRBV27	NA	once	CASSFTSNTNVGTEAFF	TGTGCCAGCAGTTTTACCTCTAACACCAATGTTGGCACTGAAGCTTTCTTT
TRBJ2-5	16	TRBV5-1	NA	NA	CASSLGPGGAQETQYF	TGCGCCAGCAGCTTGGGCCCTGGCGGGGCCCAAGAGACCCAGTACTTC
TRBJ1-3	15	TRBV28	NA	NA	CASSFLGLTGNTIYF	TGTGCCAGCAGTTTTCTGGGGCTAACTGGAAACACCATATATTTT
TRBJ2-6	14	TRBV12-5	NA	NA	CASGGGSGANVLTF	TGTGCTAGTGGGGGTGGGTCTGGGGCCAACGTCCTGACTTTC
TRBJ1-2	13	TRBV19	NA	NA	CASNQENIYGYTF	TGTGCCAGTAATCAGGAGAATATCTATGGCTACACCTTC
TRBJ2-6	14	TRBV7-2	NA	NA	CASRPALGANVLTF	TGTGCCAGCAGGCCAGCACTTGGGGCCAACGTCCTGACTTTC
TRBJ1-1	15	TRBV6-1	TRBD1	NA	CASSVTGRGNTEAFF	TGTGCCAGCAGTGTGACAGGGAGGGGCAACACTGAAGCTTTCTTT